Presented here are 18 T cell receptor beta chains from one specimen sequenced in a study of shared clonotypes between healthy human individuals. Generated by immunoSEQ multiplex PCR, the TCRdb table keeps only in-frame clones and is missing some. The table includes roughly 640,000 clones, around 97% detected once. Source material: naive CD4+ T cells sorted from blood. Described subset: CD45RA+ positively selected. Every receptor here comes from a woman in her twenties or thirties in good health.

Only one count was recorded for this clone. This chain uses TRBV14 with TRBJ2-1; the match to TRBD2 covers 13 bases. Germline loops: CDR1 SGHDN, CDR2 FVKESK. The CDR3 loop spans 18 amino acids. Unmatched junction bases numbered 7, after V lost 1 base and J lost 4 bases. In nucleotides, the CDR3 is TGTGCCAGCAGCCAAGGACTAGCGGGGGGAATTGGGTACAATGAGCAGTTCTTC. Encoded protein: CASSQGLAGGIGYNEQFF.

The chain employs TRBV28 and TRBJ1-3; no definite D call. The CDR3 spans 12 residues. Germline V gene sequence: CDR1 MDHEN, CDR2 SYDVKM. Trimming cost V 7 bases and J 1 base, with 5 bases left between them. The CDR3 DNA reads as TGTGCCAGCACTTGGTCTGGAAACACCATATATTTT. This codes for CASTWSGNTIYF. Variable domain in full (rest from reference TRBV28 and TRBJ1-3): DVKVTQSSRYLVKRTGEKVFLECVQDMDHENMFWYRQDPGLGLRLIYFSYDVKMKEKGDIPEGYSVSREKKERFSLILESASTNQTSMYLCASTWSGNTIYFGEGSWLTVV.

The J gene is TRBJ2-1, the V gene TRBV5-1, with 7 bases aligning to TRBD2. V lost 8 bases and J lost 3; bases outside the gene matches: 11. The germline V gene has CDR1 SGHRS and CDR2 YFSETQ. The CDR3 is 15 residues long. The CDR3 DNA is TGCGCCAGTTGCACGACAGCGGGAAACTACAATGAGCAGTTCTTC. Amino acid sequence: CASCTTAGNYNEQFF.

This rearrangement joins TRBV19 to TRBJ2-2; no firm D call. V shed 4 bases and J shed 7 bases, with 16 bases lying between them. The CDR3 sequence is 15 residues long. Germline V gene lookup returns CDR1 LNHDA and CDR2 SQIVND (reference sequence). CDR3 residues: CASSSRQEYGGELFF. The DNA of the CDR3 is TGTGCCAGTAGTAGTAGACAAGAATACGGCGGGGAGCTGTTTTTT.

The CDR3 bases are TGTGCCAGCGCGGCCGGGGGTTTCGTAATCTACGAGCAGTACTTC. Its translation: CASAAGGFVIYEQYF. This chain links TRBV28 with TRBJ2-7; D is perhaps TRBD2 (6 bases). With 8 bases removed from V and 3 bases from J, the gap between germline ends came to 20 bases. CDR1 MDHEN and CDR2 SYDVKM come from the germline V gene. The CDR3 contains 15 residues.

This chain uses TRBV30 with TRBJ2-1; no clear D. The CDR3 spans 12 residues. CDR1 and CDR2 (germline): GTSNPN, SVGIG (reference sequence). V lost 5 bases and J 2 bases, leaving 7 bases between the germline ends. The CDR3 DNA reads as TGTGCCTGGGGCGAGACCTACAATGAGCAGTTCTTC. Encoded protein: CAWGETYNEQFF.

The chain employs TRBV7-3 and TRBJ2-2; no clear D gene. The CDR3 length is 14 residues. From germline, CDR1 is SGHTA and CDR2 FQGTGA. V dropped 3 bases and J dropped 1 base, with 6 bases sitting between them. The CDR3 sequence is CASSFSGNTGELFF. The CDR3 DNA reads TGTGCCAGCAGCTTTTCCGGGAACACCGGGGAGCTGTTTTTT.

A note on this clone: The DNA is omitted, as the CDR3 cannot be located on it reliably, and the CDR3 follows TCRdb's listing. The V and J genes are TRBV5-1 and TRBJ1-3. Germline CDR1 reads SGHRS; CDR2 reads YFSETQ. The CDR3 numbers 13 amino acids, ends counted. CDR3: CASSFGNGNTIYF.

The chain joins TRBV6-5 to TRBJ1-5; D call uncertain. The CDR3 totals 13 residues. V dropped 8 bases and J dropped 5 bases, with 13 bases sitting between them. CDR1 and CDR2 (germline): MNHEY, SVGAGI. The CDR3 bases are TGTGCCAGCCGTAAAAGAGGGTATCAGCCCCAGCATTTT. This codes for CASRKRGYQPQHF.

The chain uses TRBV7-9 and TRBJ2-5; tentative D call: TRBD1 (5 bases). V was shortened by 2 bases and J by 2 bases, with 9 bases between the two germline ends. CDR1 and CDR2 (germline): SEHNR, FQNEAQ (reference sequence). This CDR3 has 14 amino acids. CDR3 sequence reads: CASSLNAGQETQYF. The DNA for the CDR3 is TGTGCCAGCAGCTTAAATGCAGGGCAAGAGACCCAGTACTTC. Full variable domain (remainder filled in from reference TRBV7-9 and TRBJ2-5): DTGVSQNPRHKITKRGQNVTFRCDPISEHNRLYWYRQTLGQGPEFLTYFQNEAQLEKSRLLSDRFSAERPKGSFSTLEIQRTEQGDSAMYLCASSLNAGQETQYFGPGTRLLVL.

This clone was seen once. V gene TRBV27 combines with J gene TRBJ2-6; possibly TRBD1 or TRBD2 for D (6 bases each). Germline CDR1 is MNHEY and CDR2 is SMNVEV (reference sequence). This CDR3 is built from 15 residues. The V end was cut by 2 bases, the J end by 2 bases, with 7 bases between. The CDR3 bases are TGTGCCAGCAGTTTACGGGGGCCTGGGGCCAACGTCCTGACTTTC. It specifies CASSLRGPGANVLTF.

The chain combines TRBV11-3 with TRBJ1-4; D is undetermined. CDR3 length: 13 residues. Germline CDR1 and CDR2: SGHNT and YENEEA. Trimming took 5 bases from V and 5 from J, leaving 9 bases between them. CDR3 amino acids: CASSPKHNEKLFF. CDR3 nucleotides: TGTGCCAGCAGCCCGAAACACAATGAAAAACTGTTTTTT.

This clone showed up just once. The J gene is TRBJ1-3, the V gene TRBV28, with unresolved D. V dropped 8 bases and J dropped 3 bases, with 8 bases sitting between them. The CDR3 consists of 12 residues. The germline V gene encodes CDR1 MDHEN and CDR2 SYDVKM. CDR3 loop: CASYADGNTIYF. The CDR3 region has the DNA TGTGCCAGCTACGCAGATGGAAACACCATATATTTT. Variable domain in full (rest from reference TRBV28 and TRBJ1-3): DVKVTQSSRYLVKRTGEKVFLECVQDMDHENMFWYRQDPGLGLRLIYFSYDVKMKEKGDIPEGYSVSREKKERFSLILESASTNQTSMYLCASYADGNTIYFGEGSWLTVV.

CDR3 bases: TGTGCCAGCATCCGGGGGGCGGAAAACTACGAGCAGTACTTC. It specifies CASIRGAENYEQYF. This chain uses TRBV28 with TRBJ2-7; D might be TRBD2 (7 bases). Germline lookup yields CDR1 MDHEN and CDR2 SYDVKM. Trimming pared 7 bases from V and 3 bases from J, leaving 16 bases between. The CDR3 consists of 14 residues.

This rearrangement joins TRBV6-5 to TRBJ2-7, with D unresolved. The length of the CDR3 is 13 residues. Trimming removed 6 bases from V and 2 bases from J, with 11 bases in between. Germline V gene sequence: CDR1 MNHEY, CDR2 SVGAGI. CDR3: CASRRGTTYEQYF. For the CDR3, the DNA is TGTGCCAGCAGACGAGGTACTACCTACGAGCAGTACTTC.

This clone came up once. DNA of the CDR3: TGTGCCTGGTCCCCGGCGGGGGACGGGACGTGGCCCCAGCATTTT. Amino acids: CAWSPAGDGTWPQHF. The chain combines TRBV30 with TRBJ1-5; possible D gene TRBD1, 5 bases. CDR1 is GTSNPN, CDR2 SVGIG, per germline (reference sequence). V dropped 5 bases and J dropped 9 bases, with 23 bases sitting between them. CDR3 length: 15 amino acids. Supplemented by reference TRBV30 and TRBJ1-5, the full variable domain reads SQTIHQWPATLVQPVGSPLSLECTVEGTSNPNLYWYRQAAGRGLQLLFYSVGIGQISSEVPQNLSASRPQDRQFILSSKKLLLSDSGFYLCAWSPAGDGTWPQHFGDGTRLSIL.

This rearrangement joins TRBV4-2 to TRBJ2-4; 12 nucleotides align to TRBD1. The V gene end was trimmed by 2 bases and the J gene end by 0 bases; junction bases not matched to a gene: 5. Germline values: CDR1 LGHNA, CDR2 YNFKEQ. This CDR3 has 18 amino acids. Here the CDR3 DNA reads TGTGCCAGCAGCCAATGGGACAGGGGGCGTTTAGCCAAAAACATTCAGTACTTC. Its translation is CASSQWDRGRLAKNIQYF.

The chain joins TRBV4-2 to TRBJ1-2; D not certain. Trimming took 6 bases from V and 0 from J, leaving 14 bases between them. CDR1 and CDR2 (germline): LGHNA, YNFKEQ. This CDR3 spans 15 amino acids. CDR3 sequence: CASSLVTQANYGYTF. DNA for the CDR3: TGTGCCAGCAGTCTAGTGACCCAGGCTAACTATGGCTACACCTTC.